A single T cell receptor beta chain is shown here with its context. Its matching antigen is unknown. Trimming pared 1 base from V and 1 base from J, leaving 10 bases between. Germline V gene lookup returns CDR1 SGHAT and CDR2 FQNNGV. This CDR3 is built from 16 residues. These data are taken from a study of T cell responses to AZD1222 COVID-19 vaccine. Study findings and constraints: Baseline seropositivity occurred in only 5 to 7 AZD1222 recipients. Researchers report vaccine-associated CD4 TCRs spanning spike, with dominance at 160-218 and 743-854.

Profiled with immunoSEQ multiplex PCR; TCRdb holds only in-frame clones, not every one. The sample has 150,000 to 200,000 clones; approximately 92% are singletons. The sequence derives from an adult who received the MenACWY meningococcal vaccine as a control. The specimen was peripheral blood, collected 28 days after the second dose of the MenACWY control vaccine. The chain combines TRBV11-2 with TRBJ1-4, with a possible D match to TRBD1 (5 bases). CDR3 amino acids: CASSLGHRLTNEKLFF. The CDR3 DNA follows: TGTGCCAGCAGCTTAGGGCACAGGTTAACTAATGAAAAACTGTTTTTT.